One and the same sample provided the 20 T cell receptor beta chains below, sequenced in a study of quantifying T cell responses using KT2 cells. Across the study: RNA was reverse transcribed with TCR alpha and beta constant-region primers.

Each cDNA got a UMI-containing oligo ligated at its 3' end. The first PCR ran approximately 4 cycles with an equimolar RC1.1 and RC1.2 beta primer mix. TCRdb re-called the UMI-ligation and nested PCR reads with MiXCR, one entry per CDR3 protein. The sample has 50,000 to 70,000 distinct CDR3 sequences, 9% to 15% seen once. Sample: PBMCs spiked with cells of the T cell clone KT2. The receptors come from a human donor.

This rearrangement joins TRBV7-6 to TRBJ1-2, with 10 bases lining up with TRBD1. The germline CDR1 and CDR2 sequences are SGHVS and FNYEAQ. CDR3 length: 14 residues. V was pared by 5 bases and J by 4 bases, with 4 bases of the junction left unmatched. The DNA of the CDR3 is TGTGCCAGCAGCGCGGACAGGGGGGCCTATGGCTACACCTTC. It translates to CASSADRGAYGYTF.

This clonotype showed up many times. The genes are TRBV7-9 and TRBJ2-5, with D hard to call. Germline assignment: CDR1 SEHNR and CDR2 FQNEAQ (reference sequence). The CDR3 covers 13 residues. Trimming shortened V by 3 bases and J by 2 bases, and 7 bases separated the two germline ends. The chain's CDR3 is CASSFDRQETQYF. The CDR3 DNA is TGTGCCAGCAGCTTTGACCGGCAAGAGACCCAGTACTTC.

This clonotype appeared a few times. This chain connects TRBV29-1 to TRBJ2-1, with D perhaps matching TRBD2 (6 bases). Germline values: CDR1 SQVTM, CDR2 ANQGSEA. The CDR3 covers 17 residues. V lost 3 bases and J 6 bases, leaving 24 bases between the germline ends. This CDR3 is CSVEMLPATRWFNEQFF. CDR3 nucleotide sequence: TGCAGCGTTGAGATGTTACCGGCGACTAGATGGTTCAATGAGCAGTTCTTC.

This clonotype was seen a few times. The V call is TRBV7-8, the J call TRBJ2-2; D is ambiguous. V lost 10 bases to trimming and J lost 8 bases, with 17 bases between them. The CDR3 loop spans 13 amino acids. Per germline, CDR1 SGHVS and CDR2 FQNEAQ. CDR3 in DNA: TGTGCCACGACCTACTATCCGATGGGGGAGCTGTTTTTT. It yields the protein CATTYYPMGELFF.

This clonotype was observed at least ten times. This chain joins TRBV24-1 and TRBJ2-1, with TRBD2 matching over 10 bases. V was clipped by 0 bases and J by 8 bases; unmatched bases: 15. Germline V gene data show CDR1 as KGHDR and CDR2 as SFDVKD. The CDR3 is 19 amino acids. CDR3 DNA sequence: TGTGCCACCAGTGATTTGCGAGGGACCTCTAGCGGGAGTTCCTATGAGCAGTTCTTC. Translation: CATSDLRGTSSGSSYEQFF.

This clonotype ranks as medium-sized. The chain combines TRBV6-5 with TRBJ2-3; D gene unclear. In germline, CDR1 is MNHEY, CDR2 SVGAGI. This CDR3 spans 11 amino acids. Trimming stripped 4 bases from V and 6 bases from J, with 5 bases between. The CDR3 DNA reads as TGTGCCAGCAGTTTCGGCGATACGCAGTATTTT. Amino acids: CASSFGDTQYF.

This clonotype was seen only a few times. The DNA of the CDR3 is TGTGCCAGCAGCTTAGATGAAGCGGGGGCATACGAGCAGTACTTC. It encodes CASSLDEAGAYEQYF. V is TRBV7-9 and J is TRBJ2-7; 8 bases agree with TRBD2. The CDR3 covers 15 residues. The ends lost 1 base at V and 4 bases at J; junction bases unmatched: 6. Germline loops: CDR1 SEHNR, CDR2 FQNEAQ (reference sequence). Full variable domain (remainder filled in from reference TRBV7-9 and TRBJ2-7): DTGVSQNPRHKITKRGQNVTFRCDPISEHNRLYWYRQTLGQGPEFLTYFQNEAQLEKSRLLSDRFSAERPKGSFSTLEIQRTEQGDSAMYLCASSLDEAGAYEQYFGPGTRLTVT.

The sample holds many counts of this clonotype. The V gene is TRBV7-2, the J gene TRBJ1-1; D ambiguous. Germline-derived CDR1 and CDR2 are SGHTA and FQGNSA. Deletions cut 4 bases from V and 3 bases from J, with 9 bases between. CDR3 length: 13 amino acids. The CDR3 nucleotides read TGTGCCAGCAGCTCCTATAGTTACACTGAAGCTTTCTTT. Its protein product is CASSSYSYTEAFF. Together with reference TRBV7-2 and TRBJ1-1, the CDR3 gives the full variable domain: GAGVSQSPSNKVTEKGKDVELRCDPISGHTALYWYRQSLGQGLEFLIYFQGNSAPDKSGLPSDRFSAERTGGSVSTLTIQRTQQEDSAVYLCASSSYSYTEAFFGQGTRLTVV.

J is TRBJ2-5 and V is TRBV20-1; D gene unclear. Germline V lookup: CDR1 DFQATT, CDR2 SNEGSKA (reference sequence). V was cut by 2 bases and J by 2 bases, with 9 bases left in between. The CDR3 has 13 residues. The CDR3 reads CSARRLRQETQYF. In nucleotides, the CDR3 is TGCAGTGCTAGAAGACTTAGACAAGAGACCCAGTACTTC.

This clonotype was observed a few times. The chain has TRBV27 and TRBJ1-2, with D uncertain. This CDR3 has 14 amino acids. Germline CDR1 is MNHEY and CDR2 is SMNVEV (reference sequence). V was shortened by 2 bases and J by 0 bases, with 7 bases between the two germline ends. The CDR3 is CASSLGGTNYGYTF. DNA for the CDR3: TGTGCCAGCAGTTTAGGAGGGACTAACTATGGCTACACCTTC.

CDR3 residues: CAWSVQAARNTIYF. The CDR3 region has the DNA TGTGCCTGGAGTGTACAAGCTGCTCGAAACACCATATATTTT. The J gene is TRBJ1-3, the V gene TRBV30, with unresolved D. Germline V CDR1 and CDR2: GTSNPN, SVGIG (reference sequence). CDR3 length equals 14 residues. The ends were cut back, 0 bases at V and 5 bases at J, with 11 bases in the middle.

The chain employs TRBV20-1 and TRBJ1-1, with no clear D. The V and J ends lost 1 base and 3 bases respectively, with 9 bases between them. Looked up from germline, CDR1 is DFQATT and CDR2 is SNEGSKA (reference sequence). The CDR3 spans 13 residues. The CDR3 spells CSARVGRDTEAFF. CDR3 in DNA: TGCAGTGCTAGAGTTGGCAGAGACACTGAAGCTTTCTTT.

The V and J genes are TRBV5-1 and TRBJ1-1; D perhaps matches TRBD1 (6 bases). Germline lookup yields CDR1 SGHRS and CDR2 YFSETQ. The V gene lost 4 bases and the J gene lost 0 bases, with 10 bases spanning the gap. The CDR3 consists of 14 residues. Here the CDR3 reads CASSKQGLNTEAFF. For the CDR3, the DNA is TGCGCCAGCAGCAAACAGGGTCTGAACACTGAAGCTTTCTTT.

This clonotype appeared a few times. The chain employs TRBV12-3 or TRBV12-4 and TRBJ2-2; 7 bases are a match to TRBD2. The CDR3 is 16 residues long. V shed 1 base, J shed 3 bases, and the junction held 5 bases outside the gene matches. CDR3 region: CASSLVAGRHTGELFF. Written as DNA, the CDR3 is TGTGCCAGCAGTTTAGTAGCCGGGAGGCACACCGGGGAGCTGTTTTTT.

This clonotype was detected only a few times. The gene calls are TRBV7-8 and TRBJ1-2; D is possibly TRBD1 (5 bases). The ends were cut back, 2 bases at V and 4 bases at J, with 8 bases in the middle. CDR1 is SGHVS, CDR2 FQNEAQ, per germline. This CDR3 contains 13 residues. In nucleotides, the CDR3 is TGTGCCAGCAGCTTAATGCAGGGCTATGGCTACACCTTC. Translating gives CASSLMQGYGYTF.

The CDR3: CASSAETSGLTDTQYF. Here the CDR3 DNA reads TGTGCCAGCAGCGCCGAGACTAGCGGCCTCACAGATACGCAGTATTTT. This chain joins TRBV9 and TRBJ2-3; 9 bases are a match to TRBD2. The CDR3 is 16 amino acids. J lost 2 bases, V lost 3 bases, and 7 bases had no gene match. Germline lookup yields CDR1 SGDLS and CDR2 YYNGEE. The whole variable domain, filled in from reference TRBV9 and TRBJ2-3, reads DSGVTQTPKHLITATGQRVTLRCSPRSGDLSVYWYQQSLDQGLQFLIQYYNGEERAKGNILERFSAQQFPDLHSELNLSSLELGDSALYFCASSAETSGLTDTQYFGPGTRLTVL.

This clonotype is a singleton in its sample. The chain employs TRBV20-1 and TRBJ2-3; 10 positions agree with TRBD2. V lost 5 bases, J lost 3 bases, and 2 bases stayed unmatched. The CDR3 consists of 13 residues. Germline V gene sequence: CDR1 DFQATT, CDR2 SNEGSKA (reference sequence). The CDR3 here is CSADSGGTDTQYF. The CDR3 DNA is TGCAGTGCTGATAGCGGGGGGACAGATACGCAGTATTTT.

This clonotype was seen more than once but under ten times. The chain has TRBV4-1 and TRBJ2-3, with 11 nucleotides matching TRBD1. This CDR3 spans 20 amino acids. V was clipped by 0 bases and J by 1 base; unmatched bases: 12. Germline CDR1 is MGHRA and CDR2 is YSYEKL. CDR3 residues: CASSQEGRTGGQGRTDTQYF. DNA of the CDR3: TGCGCCAGCAGCCAAGAGGGGAGGACAGGGGGCCAGGGTCGCACAGATACGCAGTATTTT.

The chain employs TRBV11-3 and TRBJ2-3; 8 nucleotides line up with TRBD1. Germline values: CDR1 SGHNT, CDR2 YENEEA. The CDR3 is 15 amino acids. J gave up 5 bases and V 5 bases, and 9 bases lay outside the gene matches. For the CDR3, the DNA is TGTGCCAGCAGCCAGCAGGACAGGGATATAGATACGCAGTATTTT. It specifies CASSQQDRDIDTQYF.

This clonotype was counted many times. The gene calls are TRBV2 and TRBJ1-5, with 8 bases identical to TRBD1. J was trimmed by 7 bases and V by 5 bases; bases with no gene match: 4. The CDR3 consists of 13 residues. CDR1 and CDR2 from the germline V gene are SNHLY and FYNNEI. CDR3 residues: CASSSQGGQPQHF. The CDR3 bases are TGTGCCAGCAGTTCACAGGGGGGACAGCCCCAGCATTTT.